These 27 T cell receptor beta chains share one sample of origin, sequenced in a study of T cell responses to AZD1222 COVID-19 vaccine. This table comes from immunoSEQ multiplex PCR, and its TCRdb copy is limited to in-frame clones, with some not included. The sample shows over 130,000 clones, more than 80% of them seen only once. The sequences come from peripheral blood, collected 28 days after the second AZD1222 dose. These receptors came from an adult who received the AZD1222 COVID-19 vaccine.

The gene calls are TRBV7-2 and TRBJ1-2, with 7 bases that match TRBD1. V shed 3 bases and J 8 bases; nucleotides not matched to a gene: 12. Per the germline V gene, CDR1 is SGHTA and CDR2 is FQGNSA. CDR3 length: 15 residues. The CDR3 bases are TGTGCCAGCAGCTTCGACAGGGCCCGCCCTCGGGGCTACACCTTC. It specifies CASSFDRARPRGYTF. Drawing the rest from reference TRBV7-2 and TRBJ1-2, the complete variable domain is GAGVSQSPSNKVTEKGKDVELRCDPISGHTALYWYRQSLGQGLEFLIYFQGNSAPDKSGLPSDRFSAERTGGSVSTLTIQRTQQEDSAVYLCASSFDRARPRGYTFGSGTRLTVV.

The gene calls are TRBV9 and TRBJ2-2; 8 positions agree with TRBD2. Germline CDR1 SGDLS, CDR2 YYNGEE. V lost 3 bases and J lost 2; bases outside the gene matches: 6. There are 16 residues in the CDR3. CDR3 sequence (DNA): TGTGCCAGCAGCGCCGGGGGGGCTAGAAACACCGGGGAGCTGTTTTTT. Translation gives CASSAGGARNTGELFF.

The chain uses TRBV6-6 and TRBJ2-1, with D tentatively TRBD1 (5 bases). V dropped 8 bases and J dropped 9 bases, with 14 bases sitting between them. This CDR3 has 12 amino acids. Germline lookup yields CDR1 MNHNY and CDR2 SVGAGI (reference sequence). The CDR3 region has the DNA TGTGCCAGCGGCCCAGGGCCCGGTGAGCAGTTCTTC. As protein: CASGPGPGEQFF.

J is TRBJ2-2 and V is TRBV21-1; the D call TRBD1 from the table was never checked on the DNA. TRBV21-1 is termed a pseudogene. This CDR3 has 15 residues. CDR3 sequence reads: CASTLDRGGAGELFF. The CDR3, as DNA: TGTGCCAGCACCCTGGACAGGGGTGGAGCCGGGGAGCTGTTTTTT.

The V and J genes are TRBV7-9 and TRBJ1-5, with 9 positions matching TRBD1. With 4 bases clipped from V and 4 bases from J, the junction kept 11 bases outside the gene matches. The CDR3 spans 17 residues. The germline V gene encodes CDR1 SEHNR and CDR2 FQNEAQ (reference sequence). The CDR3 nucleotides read TGTGCCAGCAGCTCTTTTGACGGGACAGGGAGTAATCAGCCCCAGCATTTT. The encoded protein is CASSSFDGTGSNQPQHF.

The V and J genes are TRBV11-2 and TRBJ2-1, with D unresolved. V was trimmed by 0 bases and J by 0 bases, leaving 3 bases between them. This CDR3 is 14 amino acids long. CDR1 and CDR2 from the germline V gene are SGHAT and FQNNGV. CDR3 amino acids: CASSLEYSYNEQFF. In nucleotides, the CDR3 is TGTGCCAGCAGCTTAGAGTACTCCTACAATGAGCAGTTCTTC.

DNA for the CDR3: TGCGCCAGCAGCTTCCGGGACAGGGGTCTCCAAGAGACCCAGTACTTC. Protein product: CASSFRDRGLQETQYF. The chain joins TRBV5-1 to TRBJ2-5, with 10 bases matching TRBD1. The germline V gene encodes CDR1 SGHRS and CDR2 YFSETQ. This CDR3 spans 16 amino acids. Trimming took 2 bases from V and 1 from J; bases not matched to a gene: 5. Full variable domain (rest looked up from reference TRBV5-1 and TRBJ2-5): KAGVTQTPRYLIKTRGQQVTLSCSPISGHRSVSWYQQTPGQGLQFLFEYFSETQRNKGNFPGRFSGRQFSNSRSEMNVSTLELGDSALYLCASSFRDRGLQETQYFGPGTRLLVL.

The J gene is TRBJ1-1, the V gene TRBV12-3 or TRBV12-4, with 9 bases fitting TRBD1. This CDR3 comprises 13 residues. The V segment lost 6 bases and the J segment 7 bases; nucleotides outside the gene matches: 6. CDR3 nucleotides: TGTGCCAGCAGACGGACAGGGGTCGGTGAAGCTTTCTTT. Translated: CASRRTGVGEAFF.

In DNA form, the CDR3 reads TGTGCCAGCAGCTTAGGGGACGGAGGCCGAGGCTACACCTTC. This sequence encodes CASSLGDGGRGYTF. The rearrangement joins TRBV7-2 to TRBJ1-2; tentative D call: TRBD1 (5 bases). Germline V lookup: CDR1 SGHTA, CDR2 FQGNSA. This CDR3 has 14 residues. V lost 1 base to trimming and J lost 8 bases, with 14 bases between them.

CDR3 region: CAWSVNSGNQETQYF. DNA of the CDR3: TGTGCCTGGAGTGTAAATTCGGGGAACCAAGAGACCCAGTACTTC. The rearrangement joins TRBV30 to TRBJ2-5; a weak D match, TRBD2 (5 bases). CDR1 GTSNPN and CDR2 SVGIG come from the germline V gene (reference sequence). The CDR3 runs to 15 residues. The germline V and J ends were trimmed by 0 bases and 0 bases, with 11 bases remaining between them.

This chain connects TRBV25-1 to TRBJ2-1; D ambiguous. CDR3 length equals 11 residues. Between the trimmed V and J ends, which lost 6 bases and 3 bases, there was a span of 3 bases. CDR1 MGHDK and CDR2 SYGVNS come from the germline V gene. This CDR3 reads CASRDYNEQFF. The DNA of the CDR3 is TGTGCCAGCAGGGACTACAATGAGCAGTTCTTC.

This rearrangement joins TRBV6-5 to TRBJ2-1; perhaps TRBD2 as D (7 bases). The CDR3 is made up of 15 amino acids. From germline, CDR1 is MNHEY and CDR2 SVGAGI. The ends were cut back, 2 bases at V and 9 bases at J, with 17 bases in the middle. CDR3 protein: CASSYGGGSTFEQFF. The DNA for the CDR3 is TGTGCCAGCAGTTACGGGGGCGGGAGTACATTTGAGCAGTTCTTC.

In DNA form, the CDR3 reads TGTGCCTCCAGAAGGACTAATGAAAAACTGTTTTTT. This translates into CASRRTNEKLFF. This chain joins TRBV6-5 and TRBJ1-4; D gene unclear. CDR3 length: 12 residues. The germline gives CDR1 MNHEY, CDR2 SVGAGI. V dropped 11 bases and J dropped 2 bases, with 9 bases sitting between them.

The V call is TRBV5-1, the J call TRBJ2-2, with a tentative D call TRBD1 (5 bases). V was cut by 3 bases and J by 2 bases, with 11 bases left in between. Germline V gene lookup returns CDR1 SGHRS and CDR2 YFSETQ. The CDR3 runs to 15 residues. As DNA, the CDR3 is TGCGCCAGCAGCTGGGTCCAGGGAAACACCGGGGAGCTGTTTTTT. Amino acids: CASSWVQGNTGELFF.

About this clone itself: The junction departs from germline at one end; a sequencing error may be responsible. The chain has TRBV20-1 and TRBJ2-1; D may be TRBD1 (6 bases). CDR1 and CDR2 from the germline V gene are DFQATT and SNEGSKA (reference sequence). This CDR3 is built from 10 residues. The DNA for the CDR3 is TGCAGTGCCAAAGGACAGCTTTGGATCTTC. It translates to CSAKGQLWIF.

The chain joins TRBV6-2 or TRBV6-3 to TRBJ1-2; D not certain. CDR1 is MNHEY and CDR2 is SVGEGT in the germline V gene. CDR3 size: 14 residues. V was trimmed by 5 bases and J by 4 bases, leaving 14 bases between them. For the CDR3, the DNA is TGTGCCAGCAGTCGTCGTGACAACTTCTATGGCTACACCTTC. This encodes CASSRRDNFYGYTF.

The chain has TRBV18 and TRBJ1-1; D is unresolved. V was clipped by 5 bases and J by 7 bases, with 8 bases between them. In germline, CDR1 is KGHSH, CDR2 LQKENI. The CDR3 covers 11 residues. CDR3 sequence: CASSGGVEAFF. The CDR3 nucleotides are TGTGCCAGCTCAGGCGGGGTTGAAGCTTTCTTT.

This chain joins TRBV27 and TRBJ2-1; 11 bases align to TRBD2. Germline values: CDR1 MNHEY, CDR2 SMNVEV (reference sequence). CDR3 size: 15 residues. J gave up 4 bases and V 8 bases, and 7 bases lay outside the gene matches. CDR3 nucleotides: TGTGCCAGCCTTCCCGGGACTAGCGGATACAATGAGCAGTTCTTC. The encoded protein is CASLPGTSGYNEQFF.

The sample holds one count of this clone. The CDR3 DNA is TGCGCCAGCAGCTTTGGCGGGAGCGGGGGAGAGACCCAGTACTTC. Its translation is CASSFGGSGGETQYF. The V gene is TRBV5-1, the J gene TRBJ2-5; TRBD2 agrees at 8 bases. This CDR3 region has 15 residues. In germline, CDR1 is SGHRS, CDR2 YFSETQ. V dropped 2 bases and J dropped 4; count of bases not matched to a gene: 7.

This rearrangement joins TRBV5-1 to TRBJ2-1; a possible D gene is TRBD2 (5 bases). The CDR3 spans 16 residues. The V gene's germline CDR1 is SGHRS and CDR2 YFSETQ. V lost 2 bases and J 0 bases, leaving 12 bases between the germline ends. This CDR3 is CASSFAGKGSYNEQFF. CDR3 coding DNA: TGCGCCAGCAGCTTCGCCGGGAAGGGCTCCTACAATGAGCAGTTCTTC.

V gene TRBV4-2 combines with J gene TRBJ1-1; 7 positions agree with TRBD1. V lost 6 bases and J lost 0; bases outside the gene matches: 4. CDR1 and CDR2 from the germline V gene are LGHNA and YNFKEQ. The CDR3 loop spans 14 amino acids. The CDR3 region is CASSTGDMNTEAFF. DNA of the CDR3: TGTGCCAGCAGTACAGGGGACATGAACACTGAAGCTTTCTTT.

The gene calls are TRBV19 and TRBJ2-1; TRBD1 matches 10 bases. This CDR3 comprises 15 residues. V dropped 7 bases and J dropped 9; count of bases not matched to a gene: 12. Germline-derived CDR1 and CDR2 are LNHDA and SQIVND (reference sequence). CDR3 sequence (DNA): TGTGCCAGTACTCCGACAGGGGGCGCGACTAGTGAGCAGTTCTTC. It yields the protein CASTPTGGATSEQFF.

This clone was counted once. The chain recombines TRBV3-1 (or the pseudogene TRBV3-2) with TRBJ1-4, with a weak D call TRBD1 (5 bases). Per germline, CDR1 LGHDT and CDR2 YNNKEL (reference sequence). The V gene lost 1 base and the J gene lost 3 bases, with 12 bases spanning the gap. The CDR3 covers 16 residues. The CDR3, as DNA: TGTGCCAGCAGCCAAGTCGCACCGGGACCTAATGAAAAACTGTTTTTT. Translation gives CASSQVAPGPNEKLFF.

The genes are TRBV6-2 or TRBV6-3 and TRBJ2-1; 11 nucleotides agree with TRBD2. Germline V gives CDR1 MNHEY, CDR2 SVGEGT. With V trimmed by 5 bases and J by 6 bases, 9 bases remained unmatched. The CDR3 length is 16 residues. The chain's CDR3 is CASSLIAGGPPNEQFF. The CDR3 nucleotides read TGTGCCAGCAGTCTAATAGCGGGAGGGCCCCCCAATGAGCAGTTCTTC.

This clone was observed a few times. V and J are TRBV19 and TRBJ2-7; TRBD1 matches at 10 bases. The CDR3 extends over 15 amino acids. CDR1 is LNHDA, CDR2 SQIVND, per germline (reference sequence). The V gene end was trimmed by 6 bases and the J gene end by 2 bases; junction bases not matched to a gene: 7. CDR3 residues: CASSPGQGGAYEQYF. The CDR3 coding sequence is TGTGCCAGTAGCCCTGGACAGGGGGGAGCCTACGAGCAGTACTTC. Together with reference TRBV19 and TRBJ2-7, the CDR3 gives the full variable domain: DGGITQSPKYLFRKEGQNVTLSCEQNLNHDAMYWYRQDPGQGLRLIYYSQIVNDFQKGDIAEGYSVSREKKESFPLTVTSAQKNPTAFYLCASSPGQGGAYEQYFGPGTRLTVT.

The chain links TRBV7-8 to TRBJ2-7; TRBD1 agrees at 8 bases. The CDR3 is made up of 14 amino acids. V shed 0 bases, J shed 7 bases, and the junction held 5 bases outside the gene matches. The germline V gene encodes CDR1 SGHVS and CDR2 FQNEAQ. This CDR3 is CASSLARGPSEQYF. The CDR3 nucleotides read TGTGCCAGCAGCTTAGCCAGGGGGCCAAGTGAGCAGTACTTC.

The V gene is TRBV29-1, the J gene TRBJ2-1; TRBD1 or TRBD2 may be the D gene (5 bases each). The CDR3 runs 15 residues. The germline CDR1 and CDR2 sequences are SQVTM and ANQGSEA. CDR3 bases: TGCAGTGCCTCTAGGGGACGTAGCTCCTACAATGAGCAGTTCTTC. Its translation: CSASRGRSSYNEQFF.